Listed below are T cell receptor beta chains from one sample, sequenced in a study of cytomegalovirus exposure and HLA in healthy donors. Sequencing used immunoSEQ multiplex PCR; TCRdb keeps in-frame clones, though not all of them. This sample has 33,000 or so clones; 70% to 80% occur once, and the top ten carry 7.5% to 8.5%. The sample was PBMCs. The origin of the receptors is a woman aged 30 to 39 in good health and CMV-seropositive. Each CDR3 is given with its conserved first and last residue. Fields, in order: J gene, clone size, V gene, D gene, CDR3 protein, CDR3 DNA. D genes are given only for firm matches. Size values are once, few and many counts, or a class for expanded clones, and some rows have none.

j_call: TRBJ1-3; clone_size: NA; v_call: TRBV4-1; d_call: NA; cdr3_aa: CASSQDGQRTSSGNTIYF; cdr3_nt: TGCGCCAGCAGCCAAGATGGGCAGCGGACTAGCTCTGGAAACACCATATATTTT
j_call: TRBJ1-1; clone_size: NA; v_call: TRBV5-1; d_call: TRBD1; cdr3_aa: CASSLASGTGKGEAFF; cdr3_nt: TGCGCCAGCAGCTTGGCCTCCGGGACAGGGAAGGGTGAAGCTTTCTTT
j_call: TRBJ1-4; clone_size: NA; v_call: TRBV7-2; d_call: NA; cdr3_aa: CASSLVRGSEKLFF; cdr3_nt: TGTGCCAGCAGCTTAGTCCGGGGGAGCGAAAAACTGTTTTTT
j_call: TRBJ2-3; clone_size: NA; v_call: TRBV19; d_call: TRBD2; cdr3_aa: CASSILGGVWDTQYF; cdr3_nt: TGTGCCAGTAGCATCCTTGGGGGGGTGTGGGATACGCAGTATTTT
j_call: TRBJ2-5; clone_size: NA; v_call: TRBV11-2; d_call: NA; cdr3_aa: CASSPQGTPPRTQYF; cdr3_nt: TGTGCCAGCAGCCCCCAGGGGACCCCCCCAAGGACCCAGTACTTC
j_call: TRBJ1-5; clone_size: NA; v_call: TRBV6-1; d_call: NA; cdr3_aa: CASSVPGKNQPQHF; cdr3_nt: TGTGCCAGCAGTGTCCCGGGTAAAAATCAGCCCCAGCATTTT
j_call: TRBJ2-7; clone_size: few; v_call: TRBV5-1; d_call: TRBD2; cdr3_aa: CASSLLPSGSSYEQYF; cdr3_nt: TGCGCCAGCAGCCTATTACCTAGCGGGAGCTCCTACGAGCAGTACTTC
j_call: TRBJ2-1; clone_size: NA; v_call: TRBV5-1; d_call: TRBD2; cdr3_aa: CASTGGGRANEQFF; cdr3_nt: TGCGCCAGCACCGGGGGGGGGAGGGCCAATGAGCAGTTCTTC
j_call: TRBJ2-5; clone_size: NA; v_call: TRBV5-1; d_call: TRBD1; cdr3_aa: CASSLAGGAETQYF; cdr3_nt: TGCGCCAGCAGCTTGGCAGGGGGCGCGGAGACCCAGTACTTC
j_call: TRBJ2-7; clone_size: NA; v_call: TRBV11-2; d_call: TRBD2; cdr3_aa: CASSPGTNEQYF; cdr3_nt: TGTGCCAGCAGCCCCGGGACTAACGAGCAGTACTTC
j_call: TRBJ2-1; clone_size: NA; v_call: TRBV5-1; d_call: TRBD1; cdr3_aa: CASTKQGYPYNEQFF; cdr3_nt: TGCGCCAGCACCAAACAGGGGTATCCCTACAATGAGCAGTTCTTC
j_call: TRBJ1-5; clone_size: NA; v_call: TRBV28; d_call: TRBD1; cdr3_aa: CASSLPGGGNQPQHF; cdr3_nt: TGTGCCAGCAGTTTACCAGGGGGAGGCAATCAGCCCCAGCATTTT
j_call: TRBJ2-3; clone_size: NA; v_call: TRBV28; d_call: TRBD2; cdr3_aa: CASSLYRLAGTSTDTQYF; cdr3_nt: TGTGCCAGCAGTTTATACAGACTAGCGGGAACTAGCACAGATACGCAGTATTTT
j_call: TRBJ2-3; clone_size: NA; v_call: TRBV29-1; d_call: TRBD2; cdr3_aa: CSVRLAGPDTQYF; cdr3_nt: TGCAGCGTTCGACTAGCGGGACCAGATACGCAGTATTTT
j_call: TRBJ2-7; clone_size: NA; v_call: TRBV18; d_call: TRBD1; cdr3_aa: CASSLLGTGDEEQYF; cdr3_nt: TGTGCCAGCTCCCTACTCGGGACAGGGGATGAGGAGCAGTACTTC
j_call: TRBJ2-5; clone_size: NA; v_call: TRBV28; d_call: TRBD2; cdr3_aa: CASSPGLAGVRETQYF; cdr3_nt: TGTGCCAGCAGCCCCGGACTAGCGGGAGTGAGAGAGACCCAGTACTTC
j_call: TRBJ1-3; clone_size: NA; v_call: TRBV19; d_call: NA; cdr3_aa: CASRAGSSGNTIYF; cdr3_nt: TGTGCCAGCCGGGCGGGGAGCTCTGGAAACACCATATATTTT
j_call: TRBJ1-2; clone_size: NA; v_call: TRBV2; d_call: NA; cdr3_aa: CASSPSVVVGYTF; cdr3_nt: TGTGCCAGCAGTCCCTCCGTCGTAGTTGGCTACACCTTC
j_call: TRBJ1-1; clone_size: NA; v_call: TRBV28; d_call: NA; cdr3_aa: CASSPPAGYTEAFF; cdr3_nt: TGTGCCAGCAGTCCCCCAGCAGGGTACACTGAAGCTTTCTTT
j_call: TRBJ2-2; clone_size: few; v_call: TRBV10-3; d_call: NA; cdr3_aa: CAISAGPGLHVSYTGELFF; cdr3_nt: TGTGCCATCAGTGCTGGCCCGGGACTCCATGTCTCTTACACCGGGGAGCTGTTTTTT
j_call: TRBJ1-3; clone_size: once; v_call: TRBV6-1; d_call: NA; cdr3_aa: CAVRDSGNTIYF; cdr3_nt: TGTGCCGTCCGGGACTCTGGAAACACCATATATTTT
j_call: TRBJ2-1; clone_size: few; v_call: TRBV4-2; d_call: TRBD2; cdr3_aa: CASRKEAGGSYNEQFF; cdr3_nt: TGTGCCAGCAGAAAGGAAGCGGGGGGGTCCTACAATGAGCAGTTCTTC
j_call: TRBJ2-1; clone_size: NA; v_call: TRBV2; d_call: TRBD1; cdr3_aa: CASSLFGQGSYNEQFF; cdr3_nt: TGTGCCAGCAGCCTGTTCGGACAGGGGTCCTACAATGAGCAGTTCTTC
j_call: TRBJ1-2; clone_size: NA; v_call: TRBV18; d_call: TRBD1; cdr3_aa: CASSPGTGGRLGYTF; cdr3_nt: TGTGCCAGCTCACCTGGGACAGGTGGACGGCTAGGCTACACCTTC
j_call: TRBJ2-7; clone_size: NA; v_call: TRBV29-1; d_call: TRBD2; cdr3_aa: CSVARGESIYEQYF; cdr3_nt: TGCAGCGTTGCCCGGGGGGAATCGATCTACGAGCAGTACTTC
j_call: TRBJ2-3; clone_size: NA; v_call: TRBV5-5; d_call: NA; cdr3_aa: CASSSSRDTQYF; cdr3_nt: TGTGCCAGCAGCTCCTCGCGAGATACGCAGTATTTT